A single TCR beta chain is shown here with its context. What it binds is not known. CDR1 is MDHEN and CDR2 is SYDVKM in the germline V gene. The CDR3 covers 13 residues. V shed 4 bases and J 5 bases; nucleotides not matched to a gene: 4. PCR employed 60 Vbeta and 13 Jbeta primers. Only in-frame clones appear in the TCRdb table, and some are missing; sequencing was by immunoSEQ multiplex PCR. In the table there are 200,000 or so clones, around four fifths of which are singletons. The sample belongs to a study of cytomegalovirus exposure and HLA in healthy donors. Background on the study: HLA-typed donors contributed around 82 million unique TCRs, which were held in an early data release. Whole-study findings and limits: Analysis performed later showed TCR beta chains linked to HLA being more clonally expanded than equally common others.

Sequences were obtained from PBMCs. The V and J genes are TRBV28 and TRBJ1-2; 7 nucleotides align to TRBD1. The clonotype comes from a woman aged 45-65 years in good health and CMV-seropositive. Here the CDR3 DNA reads TGTGCCAGCAGTTCTCAGGGGGAGTATGGCTACACCTTC. Translating it yields CASSSQGEYGYTF.